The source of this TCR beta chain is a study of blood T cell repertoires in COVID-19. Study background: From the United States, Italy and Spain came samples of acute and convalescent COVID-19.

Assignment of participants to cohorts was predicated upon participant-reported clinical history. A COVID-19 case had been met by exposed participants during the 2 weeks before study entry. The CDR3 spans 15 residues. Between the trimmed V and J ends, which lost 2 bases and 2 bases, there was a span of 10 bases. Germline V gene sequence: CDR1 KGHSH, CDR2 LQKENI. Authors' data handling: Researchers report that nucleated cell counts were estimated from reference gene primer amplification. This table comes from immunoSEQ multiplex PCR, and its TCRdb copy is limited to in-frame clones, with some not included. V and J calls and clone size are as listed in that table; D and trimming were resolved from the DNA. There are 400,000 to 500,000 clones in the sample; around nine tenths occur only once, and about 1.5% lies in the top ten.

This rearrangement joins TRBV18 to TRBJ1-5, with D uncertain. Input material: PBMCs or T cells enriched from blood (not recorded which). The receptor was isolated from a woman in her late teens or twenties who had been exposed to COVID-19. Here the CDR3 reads CASSPFGVGNQPQHF. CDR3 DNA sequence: TGTGCCAGCTCACCATTCGGGGTAGGCAATCAGCCCCAGCATTTT.